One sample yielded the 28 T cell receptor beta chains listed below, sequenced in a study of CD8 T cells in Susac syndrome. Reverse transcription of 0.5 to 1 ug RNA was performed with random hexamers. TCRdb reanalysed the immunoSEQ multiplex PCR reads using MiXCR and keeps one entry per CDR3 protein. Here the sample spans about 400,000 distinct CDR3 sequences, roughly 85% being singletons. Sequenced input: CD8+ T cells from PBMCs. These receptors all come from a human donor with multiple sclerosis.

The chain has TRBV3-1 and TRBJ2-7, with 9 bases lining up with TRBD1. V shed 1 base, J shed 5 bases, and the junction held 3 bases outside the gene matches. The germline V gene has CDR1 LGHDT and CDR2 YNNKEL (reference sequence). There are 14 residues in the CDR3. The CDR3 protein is CASSQAGTGHEQYF. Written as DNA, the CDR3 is TGTGCCAGCAGCCAAGCCGGGACAGGGCACGAGCAGTACTTC.

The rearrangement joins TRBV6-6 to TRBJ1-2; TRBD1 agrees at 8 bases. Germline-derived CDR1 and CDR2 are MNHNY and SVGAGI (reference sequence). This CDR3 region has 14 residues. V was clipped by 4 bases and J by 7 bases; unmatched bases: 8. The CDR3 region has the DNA TGTGCCAGCAGTTCGACAGGGGCATCTGTTGGCTACACCTTC. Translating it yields CASSSTGASVGYTF.

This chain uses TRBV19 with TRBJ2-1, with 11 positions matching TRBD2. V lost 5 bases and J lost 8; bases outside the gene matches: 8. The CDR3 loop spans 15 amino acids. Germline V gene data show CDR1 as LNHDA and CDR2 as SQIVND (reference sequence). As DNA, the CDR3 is TGTGCCAGTAGTTCCCTACTAGCGGGAGTGGATGAGCAGTTCTTC. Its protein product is CASSSLLAGVDEQFF.

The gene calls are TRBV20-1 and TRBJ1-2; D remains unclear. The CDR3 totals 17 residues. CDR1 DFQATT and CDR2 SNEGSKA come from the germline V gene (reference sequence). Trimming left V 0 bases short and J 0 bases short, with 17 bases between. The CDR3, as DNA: TGCAGTGCTAGAGATCTTAGAACGGGAAACCCTAACTATGGCTACACCTTC. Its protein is CSARDLRTGNPNYGYTF.

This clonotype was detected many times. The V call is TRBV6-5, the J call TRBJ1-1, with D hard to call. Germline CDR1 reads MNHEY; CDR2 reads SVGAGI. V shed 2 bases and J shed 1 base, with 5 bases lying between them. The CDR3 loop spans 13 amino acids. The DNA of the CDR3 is TGTGCCAGCAGTTACGGGGAGAACACTGAAGCTTTCTTT. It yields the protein CASSYGENTEAFF.

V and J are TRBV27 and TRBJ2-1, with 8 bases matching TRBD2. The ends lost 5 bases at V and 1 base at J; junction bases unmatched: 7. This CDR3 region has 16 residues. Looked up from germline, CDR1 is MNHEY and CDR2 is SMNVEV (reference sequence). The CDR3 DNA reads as TGTGCCAGCAGTACCTTAACTAGCGGTTCCTACAATGAGCAGTTCTTC. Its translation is CASSTLTSGSYNEQFF.

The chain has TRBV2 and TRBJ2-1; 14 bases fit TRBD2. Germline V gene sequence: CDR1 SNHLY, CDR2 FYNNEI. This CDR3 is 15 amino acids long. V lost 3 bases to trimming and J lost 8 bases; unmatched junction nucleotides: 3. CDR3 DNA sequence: TGTGCCAGCAGTGAGGGACTAGCGGGAGACGATGAGCAGTTCTTC. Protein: CASSEGLAGDDEQFF.

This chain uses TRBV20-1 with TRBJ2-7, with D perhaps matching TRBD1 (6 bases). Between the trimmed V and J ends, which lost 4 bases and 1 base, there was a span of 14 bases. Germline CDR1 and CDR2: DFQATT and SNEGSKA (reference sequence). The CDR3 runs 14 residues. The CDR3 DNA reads TGCAGTGCTAATAAAAGGGGGTCATCCTACGAGCAGTACTTC. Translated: CSANKRGSSYEQYF.

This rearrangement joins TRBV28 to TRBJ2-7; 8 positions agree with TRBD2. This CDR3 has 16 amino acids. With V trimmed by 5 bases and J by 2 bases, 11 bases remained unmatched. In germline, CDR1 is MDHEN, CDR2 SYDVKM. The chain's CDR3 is CASSQQGLAATYEQYF. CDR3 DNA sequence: TGTGCCAGCAGTCAACAAGGACTAGCTGCCACCTACGAGCAGTACTTC. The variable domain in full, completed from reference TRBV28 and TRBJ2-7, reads DVKVTQSSRYLVKRTGEKVFLECVQDMDHENMFWYRQDPGLGLRLIYFSYDVKMKEKGDIPEGYSVSREKKERFSLILESASTNQTSMYLCASSQQGLAATYEQYFGPGTRLTVT.

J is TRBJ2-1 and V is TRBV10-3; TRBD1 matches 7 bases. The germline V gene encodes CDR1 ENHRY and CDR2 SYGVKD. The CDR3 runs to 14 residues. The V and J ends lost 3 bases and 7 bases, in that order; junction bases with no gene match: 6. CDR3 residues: CAISESTGVNEQFF. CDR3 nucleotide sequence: TGTGCCATCAGTGAATCCACAGGGGTTAATGAGCAGTTCTTC.

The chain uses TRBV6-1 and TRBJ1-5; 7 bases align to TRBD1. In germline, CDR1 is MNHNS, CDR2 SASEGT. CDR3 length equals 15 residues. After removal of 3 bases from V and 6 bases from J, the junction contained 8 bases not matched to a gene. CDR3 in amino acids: CASSDNRGIIQPQHF. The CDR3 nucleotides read TGTGCCAGCAGTGACAACAGGGGAATCATTCAGCCCCAGCATTTT.

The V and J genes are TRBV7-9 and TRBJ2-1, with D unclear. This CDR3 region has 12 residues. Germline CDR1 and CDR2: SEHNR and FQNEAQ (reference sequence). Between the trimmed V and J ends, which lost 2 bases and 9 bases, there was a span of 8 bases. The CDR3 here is CASSLNVLEQFF. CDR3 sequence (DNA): TGTGCCAGCAGCTTAAACGTCCTTGAGCAGTTCTTC.

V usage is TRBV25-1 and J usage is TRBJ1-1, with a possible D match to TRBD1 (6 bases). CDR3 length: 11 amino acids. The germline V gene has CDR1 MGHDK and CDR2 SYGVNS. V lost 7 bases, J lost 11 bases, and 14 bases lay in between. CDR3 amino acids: CASISGGAAFF. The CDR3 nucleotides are TGTGCCAGCATCTCCGGGGGGGCGGCTTTCTTT. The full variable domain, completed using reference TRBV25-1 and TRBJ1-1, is EADIYQTPRYLVIGTGKKITLECSQTMGHDKMYWYQQDPGMELHLIHYSYGVNSTEKGDLSSESTVSRIRTEHFPLTLESARPSHTSQYLCASISGGAAFFGQGTRLTVV.

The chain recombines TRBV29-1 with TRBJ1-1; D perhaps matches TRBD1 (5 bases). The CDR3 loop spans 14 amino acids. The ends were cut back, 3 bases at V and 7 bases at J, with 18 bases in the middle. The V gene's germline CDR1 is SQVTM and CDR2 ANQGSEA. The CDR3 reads CSVELGTAESEAFF. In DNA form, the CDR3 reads TGCAGCGTTGAGTTAGGGACGGCAGAAAGTGAAGCTTTCTTT.

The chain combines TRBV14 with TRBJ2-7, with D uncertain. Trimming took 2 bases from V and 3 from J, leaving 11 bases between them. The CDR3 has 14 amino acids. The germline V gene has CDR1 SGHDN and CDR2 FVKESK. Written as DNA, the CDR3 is TGTGCCAGCAGCCAATACTATGGCGGCTACGAGCAGTACTTC. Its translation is CASSQYYGGYEQYF. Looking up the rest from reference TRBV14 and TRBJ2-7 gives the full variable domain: EAGVTQFPSHSVIEKGQTVTLRCDPISGHDNLYWYRRVMGKEIKFLLHFVKESKQDESGMPNNRFLAERTGGTYSTLKVQPAELEDSGVYFCASSQYYGGYEQYFGPGTRLTVT.

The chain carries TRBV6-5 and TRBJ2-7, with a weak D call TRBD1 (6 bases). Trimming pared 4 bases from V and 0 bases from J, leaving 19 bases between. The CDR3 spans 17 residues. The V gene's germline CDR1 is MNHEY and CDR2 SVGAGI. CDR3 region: CASSSTIPTGHSYEQYF. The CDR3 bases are TGTGCCAGCAGTTCAACCATCCCCACGGGACACTCCTACGAGCAGTACTTC.

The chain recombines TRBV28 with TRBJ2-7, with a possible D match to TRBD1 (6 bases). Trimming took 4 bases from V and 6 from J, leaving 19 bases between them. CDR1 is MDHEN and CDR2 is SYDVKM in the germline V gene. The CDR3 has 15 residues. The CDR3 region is CASSSRQVIGPEQYF. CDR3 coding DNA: TGTGCCAGCAGTTCCAGACAGGTTATAGGGCCCGAGCAGTACTTC. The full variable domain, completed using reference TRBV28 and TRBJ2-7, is DVKVTQSSRYLVKRTGEKVFLECVQDMDHENMFWYRQDPGLGLRLIYFSYDVKMKEKGDIPEGYSVSREKKERFSLILESASTNQTSMYLCASSSRQVIGPEQYFGPGTRLTVT.

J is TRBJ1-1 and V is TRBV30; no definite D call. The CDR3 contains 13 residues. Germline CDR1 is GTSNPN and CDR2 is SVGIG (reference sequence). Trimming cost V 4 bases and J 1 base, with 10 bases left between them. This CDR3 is CAWTYSPNTEAFF. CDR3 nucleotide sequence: TGTGCCTGGACTTATAGTCCGAACACTGAAGCTTTCTTT.

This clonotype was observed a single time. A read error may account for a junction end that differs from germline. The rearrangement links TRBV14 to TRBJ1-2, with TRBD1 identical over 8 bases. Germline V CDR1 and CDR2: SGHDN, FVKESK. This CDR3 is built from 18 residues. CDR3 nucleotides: TGTGCCAGCACCCAATCCCGGCAACCAGGGGGCCTTAACTATGGCTACACCTTC. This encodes CASTQSRQPGGLNYGYTF.

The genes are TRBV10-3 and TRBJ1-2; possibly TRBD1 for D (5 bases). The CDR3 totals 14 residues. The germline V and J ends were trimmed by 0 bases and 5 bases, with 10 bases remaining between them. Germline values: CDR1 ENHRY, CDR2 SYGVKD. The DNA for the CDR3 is TGTGCCATCAGTGAGTCGGGCAGGGATTATGGCTACACCTTC. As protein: CAISESGRDYGYTF.

CDR3 bases: TGCAGCGTTGCGAGCACTGAGCAGTTCTTC. Protein sequence: CSVASTEQFF. J is TRBJ2-1 and V is TRBV29-1; D is undetermined. Germline-derived CDR1 and CDR2 are SQVTM and ANQGSEA. The CDR3 totals 10 residues. V was cut by 4 bases and J by 9 bases, with 7 bases left in between.

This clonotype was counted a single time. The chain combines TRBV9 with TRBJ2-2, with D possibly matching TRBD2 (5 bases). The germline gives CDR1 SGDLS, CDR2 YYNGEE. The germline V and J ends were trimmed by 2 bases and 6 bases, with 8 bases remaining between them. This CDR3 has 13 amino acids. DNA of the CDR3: TGTGCCAGCAGCGTTGACGGGGCCGGGGAGCTGTTTTTT. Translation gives CASSVDGAGELFF. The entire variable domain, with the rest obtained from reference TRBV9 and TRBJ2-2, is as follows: DSGVTQTPKHLITATGQRVTLRCSPRSGDLSVYWYQQSLDQGLQFLIQYYNGEERAKGNILERFSAQQFPDLHSELNLSSLELGDSALYFCASSVDGAGELFFGEGSRLTVL.

This CDR3 is CASTERDAGLAGGNEQFF. In DNA, the CDR3 is TGTGCCAGCACCGAGCGGGACGCTGGACTAGCGGGGGGCAATGAGCAGTTCTTC. The rearrangement joins TRBV7-9 to TRBJ2-1; 14 nucleotides match TRBD2. This CDR3 is 18 amino acids long. With V trimmed by 7 bases and J by 6 bases, 14 bases remained unmatched. The germline V gene encodes CDR1 SEHNR and CDR2 FQNEAQ (reference sequence).

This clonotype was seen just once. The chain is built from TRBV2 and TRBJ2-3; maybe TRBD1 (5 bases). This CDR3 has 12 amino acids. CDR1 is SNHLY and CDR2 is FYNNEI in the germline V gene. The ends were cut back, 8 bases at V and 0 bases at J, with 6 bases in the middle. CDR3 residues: CASWGSTDTQYF. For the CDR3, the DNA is TGTGCCAGCTGGGGCAGCACAGATACGCAGTATTTT.

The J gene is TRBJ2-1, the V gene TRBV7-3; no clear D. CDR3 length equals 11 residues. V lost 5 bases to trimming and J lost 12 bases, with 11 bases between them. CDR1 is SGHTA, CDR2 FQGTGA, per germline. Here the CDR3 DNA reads TGTGCCAGCAGCGACCTACTCGGGCAGTTCTTC. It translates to CASSDLLGQFF.

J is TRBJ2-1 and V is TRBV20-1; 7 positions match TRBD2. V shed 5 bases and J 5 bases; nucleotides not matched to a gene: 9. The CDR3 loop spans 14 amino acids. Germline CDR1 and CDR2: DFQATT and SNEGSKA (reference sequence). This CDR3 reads CSAQGLYYDNEQFF. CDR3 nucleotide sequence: TGCAGTGCTCAGGGACTATATTATGACAATGAGCAGTTCTTC.

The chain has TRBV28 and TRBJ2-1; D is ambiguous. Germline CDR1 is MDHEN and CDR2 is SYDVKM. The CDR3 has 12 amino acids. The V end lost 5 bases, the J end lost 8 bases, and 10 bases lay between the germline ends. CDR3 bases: TGTGCCAGCAGTCGCCTGTACGATGAGCAGTTCTTC. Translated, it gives CASSRLYDEQFF.

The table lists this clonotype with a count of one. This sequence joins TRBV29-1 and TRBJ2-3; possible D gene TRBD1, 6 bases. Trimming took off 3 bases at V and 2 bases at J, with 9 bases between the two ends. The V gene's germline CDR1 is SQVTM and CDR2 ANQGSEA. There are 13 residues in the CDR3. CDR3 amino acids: CSVDGQYTDTQYF. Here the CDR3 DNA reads TGCAGCGTTGACGGACAGTACACAGATACGCAGTATTTT.